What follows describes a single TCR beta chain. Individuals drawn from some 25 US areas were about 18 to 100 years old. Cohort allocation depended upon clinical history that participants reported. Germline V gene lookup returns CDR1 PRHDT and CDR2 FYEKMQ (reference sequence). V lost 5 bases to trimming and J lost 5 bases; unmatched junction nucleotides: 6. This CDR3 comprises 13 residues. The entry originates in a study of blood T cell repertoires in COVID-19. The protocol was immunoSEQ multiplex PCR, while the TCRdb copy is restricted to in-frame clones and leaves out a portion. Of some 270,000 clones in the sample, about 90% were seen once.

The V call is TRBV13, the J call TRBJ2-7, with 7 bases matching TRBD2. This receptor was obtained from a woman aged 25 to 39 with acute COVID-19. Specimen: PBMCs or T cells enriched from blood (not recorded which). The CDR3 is CASSPRGSNEQYF. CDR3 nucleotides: TGTGCCAGCAGCCCGCGGGGGTCCAACGAGCAGTACTTC.